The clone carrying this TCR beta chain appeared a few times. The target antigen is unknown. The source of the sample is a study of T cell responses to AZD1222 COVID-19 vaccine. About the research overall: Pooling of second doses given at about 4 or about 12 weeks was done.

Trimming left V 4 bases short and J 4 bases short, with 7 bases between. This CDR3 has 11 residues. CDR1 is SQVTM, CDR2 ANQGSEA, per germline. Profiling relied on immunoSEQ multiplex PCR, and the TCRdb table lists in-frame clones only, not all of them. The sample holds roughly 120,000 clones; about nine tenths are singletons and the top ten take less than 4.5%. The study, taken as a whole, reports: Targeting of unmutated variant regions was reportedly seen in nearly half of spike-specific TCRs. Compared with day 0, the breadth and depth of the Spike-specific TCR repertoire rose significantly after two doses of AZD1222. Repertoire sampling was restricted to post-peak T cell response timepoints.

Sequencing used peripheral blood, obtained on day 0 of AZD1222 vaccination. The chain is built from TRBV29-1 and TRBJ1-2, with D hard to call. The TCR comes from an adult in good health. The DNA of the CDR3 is TGCAGCGTTGTGGTTGGCTATGGCTACACCTTC. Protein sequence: CSVVVGYGYTF.